This TCR beta chain originates from a study of identical twins. A universal primer site arose from template switching, and cDNA bore unique molecular identifiers. A single record per CDR3 protein comes from TCRdb applying MiXCR to the 5' RACE reads. Among some 590,000 distinct CDR3 sequences, 9.5% to 10% were seen once, and the ten largest hold roughly 3%. Comment on this clonotype: Its antigen remains unidentified.

Study-wide results and limits: Instead of following the same donors, the conclusions were based on cross-sectional statistical analysis.

The CDR3 spans 12 residues. V gave up 7 bases and J gave up 6 bases, with 9 bases separating them. Per the germline V gene, CDR1 is LNHDA and CDR2 is SQIVND (reference sequence). These data were also reused for a study on yellow fever vaccine responses in identical twins. That publication notes: In identical twins, vaccine T cell responses appeared partly shared and partly individual.

The receptor comes from a woman between 18 and 29 years old in good health. The chain carries TRBV19 and TRBJ2-2, with no clear D. The source material was PBMCs. The CDR3 nucleotides read TGTGCCAGTAACTCCGGGCCCGGGGAGCTGTTTTTT. Its translation: CASNSGPGELFF.